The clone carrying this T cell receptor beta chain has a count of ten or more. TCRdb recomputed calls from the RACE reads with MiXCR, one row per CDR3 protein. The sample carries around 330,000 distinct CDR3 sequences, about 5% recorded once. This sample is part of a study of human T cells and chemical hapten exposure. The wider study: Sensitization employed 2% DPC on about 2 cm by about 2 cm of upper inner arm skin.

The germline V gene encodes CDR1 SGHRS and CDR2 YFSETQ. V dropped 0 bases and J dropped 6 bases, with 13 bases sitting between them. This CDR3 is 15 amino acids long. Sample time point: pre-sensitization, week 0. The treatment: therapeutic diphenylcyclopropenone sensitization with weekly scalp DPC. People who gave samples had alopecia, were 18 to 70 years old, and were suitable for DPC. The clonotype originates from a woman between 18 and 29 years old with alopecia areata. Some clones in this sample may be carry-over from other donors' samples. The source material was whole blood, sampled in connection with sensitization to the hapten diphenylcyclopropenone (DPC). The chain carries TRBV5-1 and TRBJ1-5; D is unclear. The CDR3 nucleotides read TGCGCCAGCAGCTTGGTGTCCGACCCGCGTCAGCCCCAGCATTTT. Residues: CASSLVSDPRQPQHF.